What follows describes a single T cell receptor (beta chain). Germline CDR1 MGHRA, CDR2 YSYEKL. Trimming took off 4 bases at V and 0 bases at J, with 19 bases between the two ends. This CDR3 contains 17 residues. Per the study methods: Researchers report that nucleated cell counts were estimated from reference gene primer amplification. Profiled with immunoSEQ multiplex PCR; TCRdb holds only in-frame clones, not every one. V and J calls and clone size are as listed in that table; D and trimming were resolved from the DNA. The sample has around 300,000 clones; more than 80% are singletons. This sample was taken from a study of blood T cell repertoires in COVID-19. Study at large: In each case, the material was cDNA or gDNA derived from T cells, B-cell-depleted T cells, or PBMCs.

Donors in Cohort 3 who had recovered were those with two negative PCRs, healthcare professional clearance, or resolution of their symptoms. The sample comprised PBMCs or T cells enriched from blood (not recorded which). The source of this sequence is a woman in her late teens or twenties who had recovered from COVID-19. V and J are TRBV4-1 and TRBJ2-7; possibly TRBD1 for D (6 bases). CDR3 coding DNA: TGCGCCAGCAGCCTCCGAAGACAAGGACAGAGCTCCTACGAGCAGTACTTC. Translating it yields CASSLRRQGQSSYEQYF.